This TCR beta chain was captured in a study of vaccination effects on CD4 cells after COVID-19. Notes on this clone: Its antigen is as yet unknown.

Germline V gene lookup returns CDR1 SQVTM and CDR2 ANQGSEA. V was pared by 0 bases and J by 5 bases, with 7 bases between. The CDR3 totals 12 residues. TCRdb's copy holds only in-frame clones and misses some; the assay was immunoSEQ multiplex PCR. Altogether tens of thousands of clones are present, 78% being singletons, with the ten largest covering more than 9%. The ViraFEST assay expanded antigen-specific CD4+ T cells with viral peptide pools before sequencing. Cells that had been cultured for approximately eleven days were the source of isolated CD4+ T cells. Prior SARS-CoV-2 infection was absent in the vaccine recipients, as shown by negative nucleocapsid antibodies.

Sequencing used CD4+ T cells from PBMCs cultured with SARS-CoV-2 spike peptides, obtained before COVID-19 vaccination. The TCR was taken from a human donor who received a COVID-19 vaccine. The chain has TRBV29-1 and TRBJ2-5, with D hard to call. DNA of the CDR3: TGCAGCGTTGAAGACGGACGGGAGACCCAGTACTTC. This codes for CSVEDGRETQYF.